This TCR beta chain was identified in a study of CD8 T cells in ankylosing spondylitis. Between the trimmed V and J ends, which lost 5 bases and 14 bases, there was a span of 10 bases. In germline, CDR1 is KGHSH, CDR2 LQKENI. The CDR3 runs to 10 residues. TCRdb called the 5' RACE reads again in MiXCR, with one record for every CDR3 protein. Of approximately 340,000 distinct CDR3 sequences listed, about 15% are singletons. The chain couples TRBV18 to TRBJ2-1, with D unclear. The sample consisted of blood, either unsorted or a sorted T cell fraction (not recorded which). This TCR was sampled from a male donor with ankylosing spondylitis or in good health (not recorded which). CDR3: CASSGPMKFF. In DNA, the CDR3 is TGTGCCAGCTCAGGCCCCATGAAGTTCTTC.